Sequencing of this T cell receptor (beta chain) was carried out in a study of metastatic and nonmetastatic thyroid tumors. Study in general: From malignant and benign thyroid patients, repertoires in blood and in tumor or nodule tissue were compared.

Turning to this clone: Its cognate antigen is unknown.

TCRdb recomputed clones from the PCR reads via MiXCR. The repertoire holds about 93,000 clones, with about 13% as singletons. Not a single patient had been given any form of treatment at any point before undergoing thyroid surgery. Study-level findings and limits: Significantly higher TCR beta diversity was reportedly seen in malignant thyroid tumors than benign nodules, in blood and tumor.

CDR1 and CDR2 (germline): MDHEN, SYDVKM. The CDR3 is made up of 17 amino acids. V was shortened by 2 bases and J by 3 bases, with 19 bases between the two germline ends. The clonotype originates from a female donor with papillary thyroid cancer or a benign thyroid nodule (not recorded which). Some clones in this sample may be carry-over from other donors' samples. This rearrangement joins TRBV28 to TRBJ1-2; D remains ambiguous. The specimen sequenced was blood. CDR3 protein: CASSLTPGAIPYYGYTF. CDR3 coding DNA: TGTGCCAGCAGTTTAACGCCCGGCGCCATCCCCTACTATGGCTACACCTTC.